Listed here is a single T cell receptor beta chain. The sample originates from a study of cytotoxic CD8 clonotypes in ibrutinib-treated CLL. Repertoires were generated with immunoSEQ multiplex PCR, while TCRdb's copy carries only in-frame clones and drops some. Found here are fewer than 85,000 clones, about 85% of them singletons; the top ten hold roughly 5%. V dropped 1 base and J dropped 4; count of bases not matched to a gene: 6. CDR3 length: 15 amino acids. Germline loops: CDR1 SGHTA, CDR2 FQGNSA. This TCR derives from a human donor with chronic lymphocytic leukemia. The source was PBMCs, collected after 12 months of ibrutinib treatment. This chain joins TRBV7-2 and TRBJ2-7; 8 bases are a match to TRBD1. CDR3: CASSLVGQGLYEQYF. CDR3 DNA: TGTGCCAGCAGCTTAGTAGGACAGGGTCTATACGAGCAGTACTTC.